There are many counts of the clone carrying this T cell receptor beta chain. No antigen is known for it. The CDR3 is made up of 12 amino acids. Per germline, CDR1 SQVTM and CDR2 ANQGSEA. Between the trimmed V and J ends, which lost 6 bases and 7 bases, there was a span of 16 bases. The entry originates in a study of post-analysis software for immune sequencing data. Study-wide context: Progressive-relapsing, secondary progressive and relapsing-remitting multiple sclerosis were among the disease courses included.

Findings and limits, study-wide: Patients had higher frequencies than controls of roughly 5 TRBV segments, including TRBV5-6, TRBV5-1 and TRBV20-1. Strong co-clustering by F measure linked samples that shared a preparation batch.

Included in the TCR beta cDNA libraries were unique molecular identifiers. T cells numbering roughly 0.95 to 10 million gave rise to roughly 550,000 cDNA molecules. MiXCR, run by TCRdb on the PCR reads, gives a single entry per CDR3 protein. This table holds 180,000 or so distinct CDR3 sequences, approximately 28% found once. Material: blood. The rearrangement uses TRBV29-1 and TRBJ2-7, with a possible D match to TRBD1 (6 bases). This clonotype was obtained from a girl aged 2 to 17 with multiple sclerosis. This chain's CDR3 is CSVGRDTREQYF. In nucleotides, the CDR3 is TGCAGCGTGGGTCGGGACACACGGGAGCAGTACTTC.